The 29 T cell receptor beta chains given below trace back to one sample, sequenced in a study of T cell changes during pregnancy in multiple sclerosis. Assay: immunoSEQ multiplex PCR; the TCRdb copy retains only in-frame clones and omits some. The repertoire holds some 54,000 clones, with around 93% as singletons. The sequencing used peripheral blood, collected after pregnancy. The source of these receptors is a female donor with multiple sclerosis, enrolled in a pregnancy study.

The CDR3 DNA reads as TGTGCCAGCAGCCAATTAACCGGGACTAGCGAAAGAAATGAGCAGTTCTTC. Protein product: CASSQLTGTSERNEQFF. This chain uses TRBV14 with TRBJ2-1; 10 bases match TRBD2. V shed 2 bases, J shed 7 bases, and the junction held 11 bases outside the gene matches. The CDR3 extends over 17 amino acids. CDR1 and CDR2 from the germline V gene are SGHDN and FVKESK.

The V call is TRBV5-4, the J call TRBJ2-3; 7 bases are a match to TRBD1. Germline values: CDR1 SGHNT, CDR2 YYREEE (reference sequence). J was trimmed by 3 bases and V by 4 bases; bases with no gene match: 2. The CDR3 runs 13 residues. CDR3 DNA: TGTGCCAGCAGCGCGACAGGGACAGATACGCAGTATTTT. It specifies CASSATGTDTQYF.

The gene calls are TRBV27 and TRBJ1-5; no firm D call. CDR1 and CDR2 from the germline V gene are MNHEY and SMNVEV (reference sequence). This CDR3 contains 15 residues. Trimming removed 5 bases at V and 5 bases at J, with 16 bases between. CDR3 sequence (DNA): TGTGCCAGCAGTCAAGGGAGGGTCGCGGATCAGCCCCAGCATTTT. Amino acids: CASSQGRVADQPQHF.

The CDR3 DNA is TGTGCCTGCTCACTAGCGGGAGGTAGCACAGATACGCAGTATTTT. Protein product: CACSLAGGSTDTQYF. V gene TRBV30 combines with J gene TRBJ2-3, with TRBD2 matching 12 bases. The CDR3 is 15 amino acids. J gave up 0 bases and V 6 bases, and 4 bases lay outside the gene matches. Germline V gene lookup returns CDR1 GTSNPN and CDR2 SVGIG (reference sequence).

The chain recombines TRBV4-3 with TRBJ1-1; the D gene is possibly TRBD1 (6 bases). The CDR3 has 14 amino acids. Germline V CDR1 and CDR2: LGHNA, YSLEER. The ends were cut back, 1 base at V and 7 bases at J, with 13 bases in the middle. The CDR3 DNA follows: TGCGCCAGCAGCCAAGGGCAGGGGCCAGGTGAAGCTTTCTTT. Translated: CASSQGQGPGEAFF.

This chain uses TRBV19 with TRBJ1-2, with D perhaps TRBD1 (6 bases). Germline V gives CDR1 LNHDA, CDR2 SQIVND (reference sequence). The CDR3 contains 17 residues. Between the trimmed V and J ends, which lost 3 bases and 1 base, there was a span of 18 bases. CDR3 in DNA: TGTGCCAGTAGTATCACAGGGAAAACAGCTAATAACTATGGCTACACCTTC. It translates to CASSITGKTANNYGYTF.

The gene calls are TRBV11-3 and TRBJ1-4, with 7 positions matching TRBD1. Per the germline V gene, CDR1 is SGHNT and CDR2 is YENEEA. The CDR3 has 16 amino acids. The J segment lost 4 bases and the V segment lost 4 bases, leaving 9 bases of the junction unmatched. CDR3 protein: CASSYTRGQGNEKLFF. The CDR3 DNA reads as TGTGCCAGCAGCTACACGAGGGGGCAGGGTAATGAAAAACTGTTTTTT. Complete variable domain (other parts from reference TRBV11-3 and TRBJ1-4): EAGVVQSPRYKIIEKKQPVAFWCNPISGHNTLYWYLQNLGQGPELLIRYENEEAVDDSQLPKDRFSAERLKGVDSTLKIQPAELGDSAVYLCASSYTRGQGNEKLFFGSGTQLSVL.

The V call is TRBV6-5, the J call TRBJ2-5, with TRBD1 matching over 7 bases. V gave up 2 bases and J gave up 3 bases; unmatched junction bases: 3. Per germline, CDR1 MNHEY and CDR2 SVGAGI. The CDR3 has 14 residues. The CDR3 sequence: CASSYLDREETQYF. CDR3 bases: TGTGCCAGCAGTTACCTCGACAGGGAAGAGACCCAGTACTTC.

This sequence joins TRBV27 and TRBJ2-7, with 9 bases identical to TRBD1. Trimming cost V 7 bases and J 4 bases; bases outside gene matches: 5. The CDR3 is 13 amino acids. Germline values: CDR1 MNHEY, CDR2 SMNVEV (reference sequence). This chain's CDR3 is CASMDRGNYEQYF. Written as DNA, the CDR3 is TGTGCCAGCATGGACAGGGGTAATTACGAGCAGTACTTC.

The chain links TRBV4-2 to TRBJ2-7, with D uncertain. CDR1 is LGHNA and CDR2 is YNFKEQ in the germline V gene. The CDR3 consists of 13 residues. V was cut by 2 bases and J by 7 bases, with 12 bases left in between. Here the CDR3 reads CASSQLSRREQYF. CDR3 nucleotides: TGTGCCAGCAGCCAACTCTCTAGAAGAGAGCAGTACTTC.

The rearrangement links TRBV6-1 to TRBJ1-2; TRBD1 aligns across 12 bases. The CDR3 loop spans 14 amino acids. J was trimmed by 4 bases and V by 6 bases; bases with no gene match: 3. Germline V gives CDR1 MNHNS, CDR2 SASEGT. CDR3 DNA: TGTGCCAGCAGCTTGGGACAGGGGGCCTATGGCTACACCTTC. Its protein product is CASSLGQGAYGYTF.

This chain connects TRBV30 to TRBJ1-5; D possibly corresponds to TRBD1 (5 bases). The CDR3 totals 13 residues. The germline V gene has CDR1 GTSNPN and CDR2 SVGIG (reference sequence). V was trimmed by 1 base and J by 4 bases, leaving 8 bases between them. The CDR3, as DNA: TGTGCCTGGAGTGCCCAGGGAAATCAGCCCCAGCATTTT. Protein sequence: CAWSAQGNQPQHF.

The chain combines TRBV29-1 with TRBJ2-1; 11 bases fit TRBD1. The CDR3 consists of 14 residues. CDR1 SQVTM and CDR2 ANQGSEA come from the germline V gene. With V trimmed by 5 bases and J by 5 bases, 5 bases remained unmatched. The CDR3 DNA reads as TGCAGCGTTCGGGACAGGGGGTGGGACAATGAGCAGTTCTTC. Protein product: CSVRDRGWDNEQFF.

Written as DNA, the CDR3 is TGTGCCAGCAGTGGACTAGCGGGAAGGGGTGAGCAGTTCTTC. Translation: CASSGLAGRGEQFF. V gene TRBV2 combines with J gene TRBJ2-1; 11 bases are shared with TRBD2. V shed 4 bases and J 9 bases; nucleotides not matched to a gene: 5. Germline V CDR1 and CDR2: SNHLY, FYNNEI. This CDR3 is built from 14 residues.

This chain uses TRBV6-5 with TRBJ2-7, with D possibly being TRBD1 (5 bases). Trimming took off 0 bases at V and 2 bases at J, with 5 bases between the two ends. The CDR3 is 13 residues long. Germline V gives CDR1 MNHEY, CDR2 SVGAGI. The CDR3 loop is CASSYSDTYEQYF. The CDR3 nucleotides read TGTGCCAGCAGTTACTCGGACACCTACGAGCAGTACTTC.

The count of this clone is one. This chain connects TRBV10-3 to TRBJ2-7, with 10 bases aligning to TRBD2. The CDR3 is made up of 19 amino acids. V lost 0 bases and J lost 3; bases outside the gene matches: 14. The germline CDR1 and CDR2 sequences are ENHRY and SYGVKD. The CDR3 DNA reads as TGTGCCATCAGTGAGTCGATGCCCGGCCTAGCGGGGGCTATCTACGAGCAGTACTTC. Protein product: CAISESMPGLAGAIYEQYF.

This chain uses TRBV6-6 with TRBJ1-4; unclear D gene. In germline, CDR1 is MNHNY, CDR2 SVGAGI (reference sequence). The V end lost 0 bases, the J end lost 7 bases, and 12 bases lay between the germline ends. The CDR3 spans 15 residues. CDR3 sequence (DNA): TGTGCCAGCAGTTACTCGAAGGGAGGTGGTGAAAAACTGTTTTTT. Protein sequence: CASSYSKGGGEKLFF.

In its sample, this clone was seen once. The V call is TRBV9, the J call TRBJ1-2; perhaps TRBD1 as D (6 bases). Germline lookup yields CDR1 SGDLS and CDR2 YYNGEE. V was cut by 3 bases and J by 6 bases, with 9 bases left in between. This CDR3 is 12 amino acids long. CDR3 amino acids: CASSDQGNGYTF. The CDR3 DNA is TGTGCCAGCAGCGATCAGGGGAATGGCTACACCTTC. Full variable domain (missing parts from reference TRBV9 and TRBJ1-2): DSGVTQTPKHLITATGQRVTLRCSPRSGDLSVYWYQQSLDQGLQFLIQYYNGEERAKGNILERFSAQQFPDLHSELNLSSLELGDSALYFCASSDQGNGYTFGSGTRLTVV.

The chain combines TRBV28 with TRBJ2-2, with D unclear. The germline gives CDR1 MDHEN, CDR2 SYDVKM. This CDR3 is built from 16 residues. V shed 2 bases and J shed 1 base, with 11 bases lying between them. CDR3: CASSLGRSRNTGELFF. CDR3 coding DNA: TGTGCCAGCAGTTTAGGCAGGTCAAGGAACACCGGGGAGCTGTTTTTT.

The chain carries TRBV29-1 and TRBJ2-1; no firm D call. This CDR3 spans 14 amino acids. Trimming pared 4 bases from V and 4 bases from J, leaving 14 bases between. Germline V lookup: CDR1 SQVTM, CDR2 ANQGSEA. The CDR3 sequence is CSVGSGARYNEQFF. The CDR3 coding sequence is TGCAGCGTTGGTTCAGGTGCGCGTTACAATGAGCAGTTCTTC.

J is TRBJ1-1 and V is TRBV6-1; D is ambiguous. The germline V gene encodes CDR1 MNHNS and CDR2 SASEGT. Trimming pared 6 bases from V and 7 bases from J, leaving 9 bases between. The CDR3 length is 11 residues. CDR3 in amino acids: CASRESGEAFF. CDR3 bases: TGTGCCAGCAGGGAGAGTGGTGAAGCTTTCTTT.

The rearrangement uses TRBV27 and TRBJ2-5, with D perhaps TRBD2 (6 bases). Germline CDR1 is MNHEY and CDR2 is SMNVEV (reference sequence). The CDR3 is 14 amino acids. Trimming took off 2 bases at V and 6 bases at J, with 13 bases between the two ends. The CDR3 protein is CASSLGTQFKTQYF. The CDR3 region has the DNA TGTGCCAGCAGTTTAGGGACTCAGTTCAAGACCCAGTACTTC.

The chain carries TRBV5-1 and TRBJ2-1; D is possibly TRBD2 (6 bases). The length of the CDR3 is 12 residues. Germline lookup yields CDR1 SGHRS and CDR2 YFSETQ. V was cut by 4 bases and J by 11 bases, with 13 bases left in between. For the CDR3, the DNA is TGCGCCAGCAGCGACCCTCGGGAGAAGCAGTTCTTC. Amino acid sequence: CASSDPREKQFF.

The V gene is TRBV21-1, the J gene TRBJ2-1; no DNA check was done on the table's D call, TRBD2. TRBV21-1 is termed a pseudogene. The CDR3 runs 17 residues. Here the CDR3 DNA reads TGTGCCAGCAAAGGGTGCCGGACTAGGACGTCGATCAATGAGCAGTTCTTC. Its protein is CASKGCRTRTSINEQFF.

The V call is TRBV4-2, the J call TRBJ2-7, with a weak D call TRBD1 (5 bases). The CDR3 has 15 residues. The V and J ends lost 2 bases and 4 bases respectively, with 15 bases between them. CDR1 LGHNA and CDR2 YNFKEQ come from the germline V gene. CDR3 nucleotide sequence: TGTGCCAGCAGCCAATTCCAGGGTCAAGCTTACGAGCAGTACTTC. As protein: CASSQFQGQAYEQYF.

The chain joins TRBV7-2 to TRBJ2-3, with D perhaps TRBD2 (6 bases). The ends were cut back, 4 bases at V and 0 bases at J, with 8 bases in the middle. Germline V gives CDR1 SGHTA, CDR2 FQGNSA. The CDR3 runs to 14 residues. The CDR3 DNA reads TGTGCCAGCAGCTCGACTAGGAGCACAGATACGCAGTATTTT. It specifies CASSSTRSTDTQYF.

The chain uses TRBV27 and TRBJ2-5; D perhaps matches TRBD2 (5 bases). The CDR3 sequence is 14 residues long. Per germline, CDR1 MNHEY and CDR2 SMNVEV (reference sequence). Trimming pared 4 bases from V and 6 bases from J, leaving 15 bases between. CDR3 sequence: CASSYDSGRQTQYF. In nucleotides, the CDR3 is TGTGCCAGCAGTTACGACTCGGGGAGACAGACCCAGTACTTC.

V is TRBV6-1 and J is TRBJ2-7; the D gene is possibly TRBD2 (7 bases). CDR1 and CDR2 from the germline V gene are MNHNS and SASEGT. Trimming shortened V by 2 bases and J by 4 bases, and 15 bases separated the two germline ends. The CDR3 has 15 residues. The CDR3 spells CASSERGGPTYEQYF. DNA for the CDR3: TGTGCCAGCAGTGAAAGGGGGGGCCCCACTTACGAGCAGTACTTC.

The chain combines TRBV6-7 with TRBJ1-1, with D maybe TRBD1 (5 bases). TRBV6-7 is identified as an open reading frame with a role that is uncertain. Trimming cost V 6 bases and J 5 bases, with 22 bases left between them. CDR3 length equals 16 residues. CDR3 DNA sequence: TGTGCCAGCAGAGCCCAGTGGGGGACTTTGGAGACTGAAGCTTTCTTT. The encoded protein is CASRAQWGTLETEAFF.